Detailed here is one T cell receptor (beta chain). Germline CDR1 is KGHDR and CDR2 is SFDVKD. The CDR3 is 14 amino acids. V dropped 4 bases and J dropped 2; count of bases not matched to a gene: 1. This table comes from immunoSEQ multiplex PCR, and its TCRdb copy is limited to in-frame clones, with some not included. The profile shows roughly 250,000 clones, approximately 90% of them singletons. This specimen belongs to a study of blood T cell repertoires in COVID-19. The rearrangement uses TRBV24-1 and TRBJ1-5, with TRBD1 matching 7 bases. Sequenced: peripheral blood. The source is a woman in her forties who had recovered from COVID-19. The CDR3 bases are TGTGCCACCAGTGAGAGGGGGCGCAATCAGCCCCAGCATTTT. Translation gives CATSERGRNQPQHF.